The 16 T cell receptor beta chains below come from one sample, sequenced in a study of blood T cell repertoires in COVID-19. The data were produced by immunoSEQ multiplex PCR, yet TCRdb's version contains in-frame clones alone and is incomplete. The sample includes some 85,000 clones, around three quarters of them seen just once. The sequencing input was peripheral blood. The receptors were sampled from a woman at least 80 years old with acute or convalescent COVID-19.

The chain employs TRBV7-9 and TRBJ2-3; D is uncertain. Germline loops: CDR1 SEHNR, CDR2 FQNEAQ (reference sequence). The germline V and J ends were trimmed by 5 bases and 0 bases, with 12 bases remaining between them. The CDR3 is 15 residues long. CDR3 in amino acids: CASSLNGFSTDTQYF. The CDR3 nucleotides are TGTGCCAGCAGCCTTAACGGGTTTAGCACAGATACGCAGTATTTT.

The rearrangement joins TRBV4-2 to TRBJ2-1; 14 bases line up with TRBD2. Germline assignment: CDR1 LGHNA and CDR2 YNFKEQ. V shed 0 bases and J 4 bases; nucleotides not matched to a gene: 8. This CDR3 is built from 19 residues. CDR3 loop: CASSQDETSGRAIYNEQFF. The DNA for the CDR3 is TGTGCCAGCAGCCAAGATGAGACTAGCGGGAGGGCCATATACAATGAGCAGTTCTTC.

The chain has TRBV11-3 and TRBJ2-3; the match to TRBD2 covers 7 bases. With V trimmed by 5 bases and J by 6 bases, 11 bases remained unmatched. The CDR3 covers 15 residues. Germline-derived CDR1 and CDR2 are SGHNT and YENEEA. For the CDR3, the DNA is TGTGCCAGCAGCCGAGGAGGCGGGAGTGGGGATACGCAGTATTTT. It specifies CASSRGGGSGDTQYF.

The chain links TRBV5-1 to TRBJ2-4, with a possible D match to TRBD2 (5 bases). CDR1 and CDR2 (germline): SGHRS, YFSETQ. V was shortened by 3 bases and J by 6 bases, with 16 bases between the two germline ends. The CDR3 loop spans 15 amino acids. The CDR3 reads CASSSGGGVVNIQYF. The CDR3 nucleotides read TGCGCCAGCAGCTCTGGAGGTGGGGTAGTAAACATTCAGTACTTC.

The V and J genes are TRBV5-1 and TRBJ2-2, with TRBD2 matching over 15 bases. Germline-derived CDR1 and CDR2 are SGHRS and YFSETQ. The CDR3 sequence is 20 residues long. V lost 1 base and J lost 4; bases outside the gene matches: 11. Here the CDR3 DNA reads TGCGCCAGCAGCTTGCGTGGACTAGCGGGAGGGCCCTCTAGCACCGGGGAGCTGTTTTTT. As protein: CASSLRGLAGGPSSTGELFF.

V is TRBV5-5 and J is TRBJ2-7; possibly TRBD1 for D (6 bases). CDR3 length equals 16 residues. V was clipped by 0 bases and J by 7 bases, with 20 bases between them. Germline CDR1 and CDR2: SGHKS and YYEKEE (reference sequence). In DNA, the CDR3 is TGTGCCAGCAGCTTGGCCAGGGGCGCTGGGTTGGGTGAGCAGTACTTC. This codes for CASSLARGAGLGEQYF.

A single count supports this clone. The V and J genes are TRBV7-3 and TRBJ2-7, with 7 bases aligning to TRBD2. CDR3 length: 14 amino acids. Germline lookup yields CDR1 SGHTA and CDR2 FQGTGA. The J segment lost 11 bases and the V segment lost 1 base, leaving 11 bases of the junction unmatched. The CDR3 loop is CASSLRGGEGWKYF. The CDR3 DNA reads as TGTGCCAGCAGCTTAAGGGGAGGGGAGGGTTGGAAGTACTTC.

In this sample, this clone turned up a few times. This chain uses TRBV2 with TRBJ2-6; no clear D. CDR1 and CDR2 (germline): SNHLY, FYNNEI. V was cut by 3 bases and J by 0 bases, with 9 bases left in between. The CDR3 sequence is 16 residues long. The CDR3 sequence is CASSDGRSSGANVLTF. DNA of the CDR3: TGTGCCAGCAGTGATGGCAGGTCCTCTGGGGCCAACGTCCTGACTTTC.

The DNA of the CDR3 is TGCGCCAGCAGCTTGGGAGGCGGGGAGACCCAGTACTTC. The encoded protein is CASSLGGGETQYF. The chain carries TRBV5-1 and TRBJ2-5; possible D gene TRBD2, 5 bases. This CDR3 is built from 13 residues. Trimming removed 0 bases at V and 5 bases at J, with 8 bases between. Germline values: CDR1 SGHRS, CDR2 YFSETQ.

Only a few counts were recorded for this clone. The genes are TRBV5-1 and TRBJ2-2; 9 nucleotides match TRBD2. Germline V lookup: CDR1 SGHRS, CDR2 YFSETQ. The J segment lost 4 bases and the V segment lost 0 bases, leaving 4 bases of the junction unmatched. There are 16 residues in the CDR3. The CDR3 DNA reads TGCGCCAGCAGCTTGGGGATAGCGGGAGCCACCGGGGAGCTGTTTTTT. It is translated as CASSLGIAGATGELFF.

The count of this clone is one. The genes are TRBV30 and TRBJ2-2; tentative D call: TRBD2 (5 bases). CDR3 length: 15 amino acids. V was cut by 1 base and J by 3 bases, with 12 bases left in between. Germline-derived CDR1 and CDR2 are GTSNPN and SVGIG (reference sequence). The CDR3: CAWSGVGGYTGELFF. CDR3 bases: TGTGCCTGGAGTGGGGTGGGCGGGTACACCGGGGAGCTGTTTTTT.

The rearrangement links TRBV7-2 to TRBJ2-1; 12 nucleotides agree with TRBD2. V lost 4 bases to trimming and J lost 8 bases; unmatched junction nucleotides: 6. The CDR3 is 15 residues long. Germline V gene sequence: CDR1 SGHTA, CDR2 FQGNSA. CDR3 in amino acids: CASSSTSGRFDEQFF. The CDR3 nucleotides are TGTGCCAGCAGCTCGACTAGCGGGAGATTTGATGAGCAGTTCTTC. Full variable domain (missing parts from reference TRBV7-2 and TRBJ2-1): GAGVSQSPSNKVTEKGKDVELRCDPISGHTALYWYRQSLGQGLEFLIYFQGNSAPDKSGLPSDRFSAERTGGSVSTLTIQRTQQEDSAVYLCASSSTSGRFDEQFFGPGTRLTVL.

V and J are TRBV2 and TRBJ2-7, with D possibly TRBD1 on 6 matching bases. Trimming left V 4 bases short and J 2 bases short, with 12 bases between. Germline lookup yields CDR1 SNHLY and CDR2 FYNNEI. The CDR3 totals 14 residues. The CDR3 here is CASSGPGQTYEQYF. The CDR3 DNA follows: TGTGCCAGCAGTGGACCGGGACAAACCTACGAGCAGTACTTC.

The rearrangement links TRBV2 to TRBJ1-1; D not certain. Germline CDR1 SNHLY, CDR2 FYNNEI. Trimming stripped 2 bases from V and 10 bases from J, with 17 bases between. The CDR3 has 14 amino acids. The CDR3 nucleotides are TGTGCCAGCAGTGAATGGGAAAGGGAGTTACCAGCTTTCTTT. Translating gives CASSEWERELPAFF.

The chain links TRBV20-1 to TRBJ2-3, with 9 bases fitting TRBD2. Germline V gene sequence: CDR1 DFQATT, CDR2 SNEGSKA (reference sequence). This CDR3 is 15 amino acids long. After removal of 3 bases from V and 5 bases from J, the junction contained 9 bases not matched to a gene. CDR3 amino acids: CSASRSGGRVDTQYF. DNA of the CDR3: TGCAGTGCTAGTCGGAGCGGGGGGCGAGTAGATACGCAGTATTTT.

The V call is TRBV5-1, the J call TRBJ1-1; 7 nucleotides agree with TRBD1. V lost 3 bases and J lost 0; bases outside the gene matches: 5. The CDR3 extends over 15 amino acids. Germline CDR1 SGHRS, CDR2 YFSETQ. CDR3 sequence reads: CASSSATGMNTEAFF. In DNA form, the CDR3 reads TGCGCCAGCAGCTCGGCGACAGGGATGAACACTGAAGCTTTCTTT.